The 13 T cell receptor beta chains below were found in one sample sequenced in a study of blood T cell repertoires in COVID-19. Measured with immunoSEQ multiplex PCR; TCRdb has only the in-frame clones, and not every one. There are around 290,000 clones in the sample; around 86% occur only once, and about 1.8% lies in the top ten. Input material: PBMCs or T cells enriched from blood (not recorded which). These receptors originate from a middle-aged woman who had recovered from COVID-19.

V and J are TRBV5-4 and TRBJ1-4; the match to TRBD1 covers 7 bases. Germline loops: CDR1 SGHNT, CDR2 YYREEE (reference sequence). J gave up 4 bases and V 7 bases, and 7 bases lay outside the gene matches. This CDR3 region has 14 residues. The CDR3 protein is CASGKTGINEKLFF. The CDR3 DNA sequence: TGTGCCAGCGGAAAGACAGGGATTAATGAAAAACTGTTTTTT.

This clone was picked up one time. This rearrangement joins TRBV5-1 to TRBJ1-3; D gene unclear. Trimming removed 4 bases at V and 4 bases at J, with 15 bases between. The CDR3 covers 15 residues. CDR1 SGHRS and CDR2 YFSETQ come from the germline V gene. CDR3 amino acids: CASSPTPITGNTIYF. The CDR3 coding sequence is TGCGCCAGCAGCCCGACTCCCATAACCGGAAACACCATATATTTT.

The gene calls are TRBV5-5 and TRBJ1-5; 7 positions match TRBD1. CDR1 is SGHKS, CDR2 YYEKEE, per germline (reference sequence). Trimming removed 2 bases from V and 3 bases from J; junction bases left unmatched: 5. The CDR3 has 15 residues. This chain's CDR3 is CASSFRQGFNQPQHF. The CDR3 DNA sequence: TGTGCCAGCAGCTTTCGACAGGGTTTCAATCAGCCCCAGCATTTT.

J is TRBJ1-2 and V is TRBV24-1; D is ambiguous. CDR1 is KGHDR and CDR2 is SFDVKD in the germline V gene. Trimming pared 0 bases from V and 0 bases from J, leaving 7 bases between. This CDR3 spans 15 amino acids. DNA of the CDR3: TGTGCCACCAGTGATTTGCCAGGTTCTAACTATGGCTACACCTTC. This encodes CATSDLPGSNYGYTF.

The V and J genes are TRBV4-3 and TRBJ2-5; 7 bases are shared with TRBD1. The germline CDR1 and CDR2 sequences are LGHNA and YSLEER. The CDR3 length is 15 residues. V lost 1 base to trimming and J lost 2 bases; unmatched junction nucleotides: 4. The DNA of the CDR3 is TGCGCCAGCAGCCAAGCGGACAGGAGACAAGAGACCCAGTACTTC. It yields the protein CASSQADRRQETQYF.

The chain combines TRBV9 with TRBJ2-7, with 11 bases aligning to TRBD2. Germline V lookup: CDR1 SGDLS, CDR2 YYNGEE. The CDR3 covers 15 residues. V dropped 3 bases and J dropped 2; count of bases not matched to a gene: 4. The CDR3 DNA reads TGTGCCAGCAGCGCACTAGCGGGAGCGACCTACGAGCAGTACTTC. Translation: CASSALAGATYEQYF.

This clone was detected once. The DNA is omitted, as the CDR3 cannot be located on it reliably, and the CDR3 follows TCRdb's listing. J is TRBJ2-1 and V is TRBV9; whether TRBD2, the table's D call, matches the DNA was not checked. The CDR3 region is 14 residues in length, termini included. Germline V gene lookup returns CDR1 SGDLS and CDR2 YYNGEE. The chain's CDR3 is CASSVAPGISGEFF.

The CDR3 loop reads CASSAREGADTQYF. The CDR3 DNA reads TGTGCCAGCAGCGCCAGGGAGGGGGCAGATACGCAGTATTTT. The chain uses TRBV27 and TRBJ2-3, with D tentatively TRBD2 (7 bases). The germline V gene encodes CDR1 MNHEY and CDR2 SMNVEV (reference sequence). V lost 6 bases and J lost 4, with 14 bases in between. The CDR3 runs 14 residues.

The chain has TRBV5-1 and TRBJ2-1; 8 bases align to TRBD2. V was pared by 5 bases and J by 7 bases, with 5 bases of the junction left unmatched. The germline V gene encodes CDR1 SGHRS and CDR2 YFSETQ. This CDR3 comprises 13 residues. CDR3 in amino acids: CASRLAGPNEQFF. The CDR3 DNA follows: TGCGCCAGCAGGTTAGCGGGACCGAATGAGCAGTTCTTC.

CDR3 nucleotide sequence: TGTGCCAGCAGTGTTGGTGGGGCCGCCGCTGAAGCTTTCTTT. Amino acid sequence: CASSVGGAAAEAFF. The V and J genes are TRBV6-2 or TRBV6-3 and TRBJ1-1; TRBD1 is a possible D gene (5 bases). V lost 5 bases to trimming and J lost 6 bases, with 16 bases between them. Germline lookup yields CDR1 MNHEY and CDR2 SVGEGT. The CDR3 has 14 residues.

This clone was found a few times. The chain has TRBV7-6 and TRBJ1-2; D ambiguous. The germline V gene encodes CDR1 SGHVS and CDR2 FNYEAQ. The CDR3 consists of 15 residues. The ends were cut back, 5 bases at V and 1 base at J, with 14 bases in the middle. The CDR3 nucleotides read TGTGCCAGCAGCCGGGAGCCCGTTTTTAACTATGGCTACACCTTC. It codes for CASSREPVFNYGYTF.

The CDR3, as DNA: TGCAGCGTCCCGGGTTATGGAACGGACGAGCAGTACTTC. Translation: CSVPGYGTDEQYF. V usage is TRBV29-1 and J usage is TRBJ2-7; D call uncertain. CDR1 and CDR2 from the germline V gene are SQVTM and ANQGSEA. There are 13 residues in the CDR3. Trimming pared 6 bases from V and 5 bases from J, leaving 17 bases between.

The chain is built from TRBV9 and TRBJ2-3, with D tentatively TRBD2 (5 bases). Germline values: CDR1 SGDLS, CDR2 YYNGEE. Trimming removed 3 bases from V and 4 bases from J, with 12 bases in between. The CDR3 covers 14 residues. The CDR3 reads CASSELASPDTQYF. CDR3 DNA: TGTGCCAGCAGCGAGTTGGCTAGCCCAGATACGCAGTATTTT.